The 8 T cell receptor beta chains presented below share a single source sample, sequenced in a study of cytomegalovirus exposure and HLA in healthy donors. The primer mix had 60 Vbeta and 13 Jbeta primers. Produced via immunoSEQ multiplex PCR; TCRdb's table is partial and in-frame only. The table lists around 100,000 clones, about 80% of them singletons. The specimen sequenced was PBMCs. Every receptor here comes from a female donor in good health and CMV-seropositive.

The rearrangement uses TRBV5-1 and TRBJ2-7; 10 bases align to TRBD1. Germline CDR1 and CDR2: SGHRS and YFSETQ. Trimming took 5 bases from V and 1 from J; bases not matched to a gene: 6. CDR3 length equals 15 residues. CDR3 sequence: CASRLGQGGSYEQYF. Here the CDR3 DNA reads TGCGCCAGCAGGTTAGGACAGGGGGGATCCTACGAGCAGTACTTC.

The V and J genes are TRBV19 and TRBJ1-1; possibly TRBD1 for D (6 bases). CDR1 and CDR2 from the germline V gene are LNHDA and SQIVND (reference sequence). The CDR3 loop spans 18 amino acids. Deletions cut 6 bases from V and 7 bases from J, with 30 bases between. The CDR3: CASRTQNPGDRRPFEAFF. For the CDR3, the DNA is TGTGCCAGTAGGACACAAAATCCCGGCGACAGGCGGCCATTTGAAGCTTTCTTT. The full variable domain, completed using reference TRBV19 and TRBJ1-1, is DGGITQSPKYLFRKEGQNVTLSCEQNLNHDAMYWYRQDPGQGLRLIYYSQIVNDFQKGDIAEGYSVSREKKESFPLTVTSAQKNPTAFYLCASRTQNPGDRRPFEAFFGQGTRLTVV.

The V and J genes are TRBV29-1 and TRBJ1-2, with TRBD1 matching 9 bases. The CDR3 totals 17 residues. Trimming removed 4 bases from V and 4 bases from J; junction bases left unmatched: 16. Germline V gives CDR1 SQVTM, CDR2 ANQGSEA. For the CDR3, the DNA is TGCAGCGTTGGGGTTTCGACAGGGGGGGTGAGTGGCTATGGCTACACCTTC. It specifies CSVGVSTGGVSGYGYTF.

The chain employs TRBV15 and TRBJ2-7; D may be TRBD2 (6 bases). The germline V gene has CDR1 LNHNV and CDR2 YYDKDF (reference sequence). The length of the CDR3 is 13 residues. Trimming removed 9 bases from V and 0 bases from J, with 12 bases in between. The CDR3 DNA reads TGTGCCACACATGCCGGGGGCTCCTACGAGCAGTACTTC. This encodes CATHAGGSYEQYF.

The chain joins TRBV25-1 to TRBJ2-6; 9 bases line up with TRBD1. V gave up 4 bases and J gave up 0 bases; unmatched junction bases: 7. The CDR3 loop spans 18 amino acids. CDR1 and CDR2 (germline): MGHDK, SYGVNS. The CDR3 region is CASSADRGLPSGANVLTF. Here the CDR3 DNA reads TGTGCCAGCAGTGCGGACAGGGGCCTTCCCTCTGGGGCCAACGTCCTGACTTTC.

The chain is built from TRBV5-6 and TRBJ1-6; 8 positions match TRBD1. CDR1 is SGHDT and CDR2 is YYEEEE in the germline V gene. The CDR3 spans 15 residues. The ends lost 0 bases at V and 7 bases at J; junction bases unmatched: 3. The CDR3 nucleotides are TGTGCCAGCAGCTTGGAGGGGACAGGAAATTCACCCCTCCACTTT. This sequence encodes CASSLEGTGNSPLHF.

The chain couples TRBV6-1 to TRBJ1-2, with unresolved D. Germline CDR1 reads MNHNS; CDR2 reads SASEGT. This CDR3 spans 12 amino acids. V was cut by 2 bases and J by 8 bases, with 9 bases left in between. This CDR3 is CASSENAGGYTF. For the CDR3, the DNA is TGTGCCAGCAGTGAAAATGCGGGGGGCTACACCTTC.

The chain recombines TRBV7-9 with TRBJ2-1, with 7 bases identical to TRBD2. The CDR3 runs to 15 residues. Germline V lookup: CDR1 SEHNR, CDR2 FQNEAQ (reference sequence). V lost 5 bases, J lost 5 bases, and 9 bases stayed unmatched. CDR3 in amino acids: CASSPKASGNNEQFF. DNA of the CDR3: TGTGCCAGCAGCCCAAAGGCTAGCGGAAACAATGAGCAGTTCTTC.